Following are 10 T cell receptor beta chains from one sample sequenced in a study of T cell responses to AZD1222 COVID-19 vaccine. TCRdb's table, derived via immunoSEQ multiplex PCR, lists solely in-frame clones and lacks some. The repertoire has 100,000 to 150,000 clones, approximately 89% of them found once; the top ten carry about 10%. This sample comprised peripheral blood, obtained on day 0 of AZD1222 vaccination. The receptors come from an adult in good health.

The chain carries TRBV4-3 and TRBJ2-7, with 13 bases identical to TRBD2. Germline CDR1 is LGHNA and CDR2 is YSLEER. The CDR3 is 16 amino acids. After removal of 3 bases from V and 4 bases from J, the junction contained 6 bases not matched to a gene. The CDR3 DNA follows: TGCGCCAGCAGCCAGGAAGGGACTAGCGGGGCTTACGAGCAGTACTTC. Translating gives CASSQEGTSGAYEQYF.

The V call is TRBV12-3 or TRBV12-4, the J call TRBJ1-1; D unresolved. The V end was cut by 5 bases, the J end by 4 bases, with 8 bases between. This CDR3 is 12 amino acids long. CDR3 DNA sequence: TGTGCCAGCAGTAAGAGGATCACTGAAGCTTTCTTT. Its translation: CASSKRITEAFF.

The chain employs TRBV3-1 (or the pseudogene TRBV3-2) and TRBJ2-1; 16 bases map to TRBD2. This CDR3 spans 16 amino acids. V was clipped by 4 bases and J by 5 bases; unmatched bases: 2. Germline lookup yields CDR1 LGHDT and CDR2 YNNKEL (reference sequence). For the CDR3, the DNA is TGTGCCAGCAGCCCGGGACTAGCGGGGGGGGACAATGAGCAGTTCTTC. Translation gives CASSPGLAGGDNEQFF.

The chain joins TRBV19 to TRBJ1-2; TRBD1 is a possible D gene (5 bases). CDR1 and CDR2 from the germline V gene are LNHDA and SQIVND (reference sequence). The germline V and J ends were trimmed by 5 bases and 0 bases, with 16 bases remaining between them. The length of the CDR3 is 16 residues. The CDR3 loop is CASSVGRAIANYGYTF. The CDR3 nucleotides are TGTGCCAGTAGTGTGGGCAGGGCGATAGCTAACTATGGCTACACCTTC.

This clone was observed a single time. This chain connects TRBV6-5 to TRBJ2-5; perhaps TRBD1 as D (6 bases). V gave up 10 bases and J gave up 4 bases, with 19 bases separating them. CDR3 length: 14 amino acids. Germline V gives CDR1 MNHEY, CDR2 SVGAGI. The CDR3 region has the DNA TGTGCCACCGGAGGACAGATACGACGAGAGACCCAGTACTTC. This codes for CATGGQIRRETQYF.

The rearrangement joins TRBV28 to TRBJ2-7; D is undetermined. Germline-derived CDR1 and CDR2 are MDHEN and SYDVKM. The CDR3 contains 11 residues. The V end was cut by 3 bases, the J end by 3 bases, with 3 bases between. The CDR3 bases are TGTGCCAGCAGTTTCATCTACGAGCAGTACTTC. Protein product: CASSFIYEQYF.

J is TRBJ2-7 and V is TRBV6-2 or TRBV6-3; 9 nucleotides agree with TRBD1. CDR1 and CDR2 from the germline V gene are MNHEY and SVGEGT. V trimming: 2 bases; J trimming: 6 bases; junction bases outside the gene matches: 14. The CDR3 is 17 amino acids. The chain's CDR3 is CASSYGTGSDRVSEQYF. DNA for the CDR3: TGTGCCAGCAGTTACGGGACAGGGTCGGACAGGGTCAGCGAGCAGTACTTC.

There are many counts of this clone. The chain carries TRBV6-5 and TRBJ1-5; maybe TRBD1 (5 bases). Deletions cut 3 bases from V and 7 bases from J, with 19 bases between. The germline CDR1 and CDR2 sequences are MNHEY and SVGAGI. The CDR3 contains 16 residues. The CDR3 DNA reads TGTGCCAGCAGTTATAGTGGGGACCACCAGGAACAGCCCCAGCATTTT. Protein sequence: CASSYSGDHQEQPQHF.

The J gene is TRBJ2-1, the V gene TRBV7-9; a possible D gene is TRBD2 (5 bases). Germline values: CDR1 SEHNR, CDR2 FQNEAQ (reference sequence). The CDR3 runs 13 residues. V was shortened by 2 bases and J by 7 bases, with 9 bases between the two germline ends. CDR3 protein: CASSLYGGNEQFF. In DNA, the CDR3 is TGTGCCAGCAGCTTATATGGCGGGAATGAGCAGTTCTTC.

This clone was detected only a few times. The chain has TRBV11-1 and TRBJ2-1; possibly TRBD2 for D (5 bases). The germline CDR1 and CDR2 sequences are SGHAT and FQDESV (reference sequence). CDR3 size: 12 residues. Trimming stripped 5 bases from V and 7 bases from J, with 9 bases between. The CDR3 bases are TGTGCCAGCAGCAATCCGGGGAATGAGCAGTTCTTC. This codes for CASSNPGNEQFF.